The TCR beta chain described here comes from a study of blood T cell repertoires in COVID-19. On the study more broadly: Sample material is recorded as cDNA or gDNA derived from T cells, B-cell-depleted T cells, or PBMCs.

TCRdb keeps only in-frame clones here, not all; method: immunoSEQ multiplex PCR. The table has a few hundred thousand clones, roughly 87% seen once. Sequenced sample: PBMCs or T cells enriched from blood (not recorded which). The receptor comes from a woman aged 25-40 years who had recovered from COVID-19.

As DNA, the CDR3 is TGTGCCAGCAGCTTTAGGTCGCCAGACAGGGGGCGCGCAGATACGCAGTATTTT. This translates into CASSFRSPDRGRADTQYF. The V gene is TRBV11-2, the J gene TRBJ2-3, with 10 bases aligning to TRBD1. Germline loops: CDR1 SGHAT, CDR2 FQNNGV. V lost 3 bases and J lost 4; bases outside the gene matches: 13. The CDR3 has 18 amino acids.